The next 21 T cell receptor beta chains were all read from a single sample in a study of blood T cell repertoires in COVID-19. TCRdb keeps only in-frame clones here, not all; method: immunoSEQ multiplex PCR. The table includes 100,000 to 120,000 clones, approximately 80% detected once. Source material: peripheral blood. These receptors were obtained from a woman aged 60-70 years with acute or convalescent COVID-19.

The chain has TRBV24-1 and TRBJ1-5, with unresolved D. V dropped 4 bases and J dropped 4 bases, with 4 bases sitting between them. Per germline, CDR1 KGHDR and CDR2 SFDVKD. The CDR3 spans 12 residues. The chain's CDR3 is CATSDTNQPQHF. CDR3 DNA: TGTGCCACCAGTGACACAAATCAGCCCCAGCATTTT.

V is TRBV13 and J is TRBJ2-7, with D unresolved. V was pared by 2 bases and J by 1 base, with 3 bases between. Germline CDR1 reads PRHDT; CDR2 reads FYEKMQ (reference sequence). CDR3 length: 12 residues. The DNA of the CDR3 is TGTGCCAGCAGCTTACGTTCCTACGAGCAGTACTTC. Its protein is CASSLRSYEQYF.

J is TRBJ1-3 and V is TRBV18, with a tentative D call TRBD1 (6 bases). The CDR3 spans 15 residues. CDR1 is KGHSH, CDR2 LQKENI, per germline. Trimming took 5 bases from V and 4 from J, leaving 15 bases between them. CDR3 sequence reads: CASSINRDLGNTIYF. CDR3 sequence (DNA): TGTGCCAGCTCAATCAACAGGGATCTAGGAAACACCATATATTTT.

The gene calls are TRBV30 and TRBJ1-1; no clear D gene. CDR1 and CDR2 (germline): GTSNPN, SVGIG (reference sequence). This CDR3 spans 14 amino acids. V lost 4 bases to trimming and J lost 4 bases, with 16 bases between them. This CDR3 reads CAWTWPAPSTEAFF. CDR3 nucleotides: TGTGCCTGGACTTGGCCCGCCCCATCCACTGAAGCTTTCTTT.

CDR3: CAWSRLGEHAIYF. CDR3 nucleotide sequence: TGTGCCTGGAGTCGGCTGGGCGAACACGCCATATATTTT. The V and J genes are TRBV30 and TRBJ1-3, with no clear D. Trimming shortened V by 2 bases and J by 11 bases, and 16 bases separated the two germline ends. The germline V gene encodes CDR1 GTSNPN and CDR2 SVGIG (reference sequence). The CDR3 contains 13 residues.

The gene calls are TRBV11-3 and TRBJ2-1; 7 positions agree with TRBD1. Trimming took 3 bases from V and 4 from J; bases not matched to a gene: 6. Germline CDR1 SGHNT, CDR2 YENEEA. The CDR3 consists of 15 residues. CDR3 in DNA: TGTGCCAGCAGCTTCCGGGACAGCCTATACAATGAGCAGTTCTTC. Amino acid sequence: CASSFRDSLYNEQFF.

The chain carries TRBV7-9 and TRBJ1-2; perhaps TRBD1 as D (5 bases). Trimming took off 4 bases at V and 8 bases at J, with 14 bases between the two ends. The V gene's germline CDR1 is SEHNR and CDR2 FQNEAQ (reference sequence). This CDR3 comprises 13 residues. CDR3 loop: CASSSTGGVGYTF. As DNA, the CDR3 is TGTGCCAGCAGCTCTACAGGTGGTGTCGGCTACACCTTC.

The chain links TRBV29-1 to TRBJ2-2; 8 bases match TRBD1. The CDR3 has 13 residues. With V trimmed by 7 bases and J by 4 bases, 5 bases remained unmatched. Germline assignment: CDR1 SQVTM and CDR2 ANQGSEA. The CDR3 here is CSAGTGVTGELFF. The CDR3 DNA sequence: TGCAGCGCCGGGACAGGAGTCACCGGGGAGCTGTTTTTT.

V usage is TRBV28 and J usage is TRBJ1-5; D gene uncertain. CDR3 length equals 14 residues. Trimming pared 4 bases from V and 10 bases from J, leaving 17 bases between. In germline, CDR1 is MDHEN, CDR2 SYDVKM. The CDR3 region has the DNA TGTGCCAGCAGTTGGAGTATGGGAGTCTTACCCCAGCATTTT. Amino acid sequence: CASSWSMGVLPQHF.

The chain recombines TRBV5-4 with TRBJ1-4; 10 nucleotides line up with TRBD1. CDR1 is SGHNT and CDR2 is YYREEE in the germline V gene (reference sequence). The CDR3 is 16 amino acids. The V segment lost 4 bases and the J segment 7 bases; nucleotides outside the gene matches: 10. CDR3 nucleotides: TGTGCCAGCAGCAAACCGGCCGGGACAGGGGCTGAAAAACTGTTTTTT. It yields the protein CASSKPAGTGAEKLFF.

This rearrangement joins TRBV11-2 to TRBJ2-5; D is uncertain. The V gene lost 3 bases and the J gene lost 6 bases, with 11 bases spanning the gap. The CDR3 loop spans 13 amino acids. Germline CDR1 and CDR2: SGHAT and FQNNGV. The CDR3 protein is CASSLTQEKTQYF. DNA for the CDR3: TGTGCCAGCAGCTTGACCCAGGAAAAGACCCAGTACTTC. Looking up the rest from reference TRBV11-2 and TRBJ2-5 gives the full variable domain: EAGVAQSPRYKIIEKRQSVAFWCNPISGHATLYWYQQILGQGPKLLIQFQNNGVVDDSQLPKDRFSAERLKGVDSTLKIQPAKLEDSAVYLCASSLTQEKTQYFGPGTRLLVL.

This CDR3 reads CASSQVVFGGTANYGYTF. The CDR3 DNA follows: TGTGCCAGCAGCCAAGTTGTCTTCGGGGGAACAGCTAACTATGGCTACACCTTC. V gene TRBV4-2 combines with J gene TRBJ1-2; D possibly corresponds to TRBD1 (5 bases). The CDR3 is 18 amino acids. In germline, CDR1 is LGHNA, CDR2 YNFKEQ. Trimming shortened V by 1 base and J by 0 bases, and 18 bases separated the two germline ends.

The V call is TRBV27, the J call TRBJ1-1; possibly TRBD1 for D (5 bases). This CDR3 has 15 amino acids. Germline assignment: CDR1 MNHEY and CDR2 SMNVEV (reference sequence). The V and J ends lost 3 bases and 3 bases respectively, with 14 bases between them. The CDR3 DNA is TGTGCCAGCAGTTTGTCCACCGGGGGGGACACTGAAGCTTTCTTT. It yields the protein CASSLSTGGDTEAFF.

The chain employs TRBV19 and TRBJ1-6; 8 bases line up with TRBD1. This CDR3 region has 12 residues. V lost 4 bases to trimming and J lost 14 bases; unmatched junction nucleotides: 4. CDR1 LNHDA and CDR2 SQIVND come from the germline V gene (reference sequence). CDR3 sequence: CASSTPGQALHF. CDR3 DNA sequence: TGTGCCAGTAGTACCCCGGGACAGGCCCTCCACTTT.

The chain is built from TRBV7-2 and TRBJ1-4; D gene ambiguous. Trimming took 1 base from V and 1 from J, leaving 7 bases between them. Germline-derived CDR1 and CDR2 are SGHTA and FQGNSA. The CDR3 covers 15 residues. CDR3: CASSLGPETNEKLFF. CDR3 nucleotides: TGTGCCAGCAGCTTAGGCCCAGAAACTAATGAAAAACTGTTTTTT.

This sequence joins TRBV9 and TRBJ2-3, with no clear D. CDR1 and CDR2 from the germline V gene are SGDLS and YYNGEE. Trimming stripped 3 bases from V and 6 bases from J, with 5 bases between. This CDR3 comprises 11 residues. CDR3 residues: CASSGRDTQYF. Here the CDR3 DNA reads TGTGCCAGCAGCGGCCGGGATACGCAGTATTTT.

The J gene is TRBJ2-2, the V gene TRBV6-6; tentative D call: TRBD1 (7 bases). Germline-derived CDR1 and CDR2 are MNHNY and SVGAGI (reference sequence). V shed 3 bases and J shed 3 bases, with 14 bases lying between them. The CDR3 sequence is 16 residues long. The CDR3 spells CASSYRRGQDTGELFF. CDR3 DNA: TGTGCCAGCAGTTATAGGAGGGGGCAGGACACCGGGGAGCTGTTTTTT.

This sequence joins TRBV25-1 and TRBJ2-5; TRBD1 might be the D (7 bases). The CDR3 has 15 residues. Germline V gene data show CDR1 as MGHDK and CDR2 as SYGVNS. The V and J ends lost 5 bases and 9 bases respectively, with 22 bases between them. CDR3 in DNA: TGTGCCAGCAGTTCCCAAGACAGGGATAGGGGGGCCCAGTACTTC. Translated: CASSSQDRDRGAQYF.

There are a few counts of this clone. The chain is built from TRBV27 and TRBJ2-2; 11 positions agree with TRBD1. This CDR3 comprises 20 residues. V was clipped by 9 bases and J by 4 bases; unmatched bases: 22. Germline loops: CDR1 MNHEY, CDR2 SMNVEV (reference sequence). The CDR3 here is CASLLSEGPAGTGGTGELFF. CDR3 bases: TGTGCCAGTCTCTTATCTGAGGGGCCCGCCGGGACAGGGGGCACCGGGGAGCTGTTTTTT.

CDR3 DNA sequence: TGTGCCAAGGTTGAGGACAGGGGGTGTAGAAACACCATATATTTT. Residues: CAKVEDRGCRNTIYF. The chain uses TRBV6-8 and TRBJ1-3; TRBD1 matches at 10 bases. The CDR3 spans 15 residues. CDR1 MNHGY and CDR2 SAAAGT come from the germline V gene. Trimming at V came to 10 bases and at J to 5 bases, leaving 11 bases not matched to a gene.

The J gene is TRBJ2-7, the V gene TRBV5-1; TRBD1 is a possible D gene (6 bases). V was shortened by 0 bases and J by 1 base, with 11 bases between the two germline ends. CDR1 and CDR2 from the germline V gene are SGHRS and YFSETQ. This CDR3 has 15 residues. The CDR3 reads CASSLAYGQSYEQYF. CDR3 nucleotides: TGCGCCAGCAGCTTGGCCTACGGACAGTCCTACGAGCAGTACTTC.